Each of the 5 T cell receptor beta chains below was sequenced from the same sample in a study of graft-versus-host responses after intestinal transplantation. Method: immunoSEQ multiplex PCR; TCRdb's copy keeps in-frame clones and lacks some. The sample yields just over 15,000 clones, more than 75% seen once. Here the sequenced sample was bone marrow, taken just over 120 days after intestinal transplantation. All receptors come from a human patient who received an intestinal transplant, so some T cells may come from the graft donor.

This clone is labeled medium-sized. This chain connects TRBV6-1 to TRBJ1-2; no clear D. CDR3 length: 14 residues. Germline values: CDR1 MNHNS, CDR2 SASEGT. The V end was cut by 2 bases, the J end by 6 bases, with 13 bases between. CDR3 coding DNA: TGTGCCAGCAGTGAACCCTACCTCTCGCATGGCTACACCTTC. Its translation is CASSEPYLSHGYTF.

The chain combines TRBV19 with TRBJ2-3; D not certain. In germline, CDR1 is LNHDA, CDR2 SQIVND (reference sequence). The CDR3 consists of 16 residues. Trimming removed 5 bases from V and 5 bases from J, with 20 bases in between. The CDR3 protein is CASSEITAWSVDTQYF. The CDR3 nucleotides are TGTGCCAGTAGTGAAATAACTGCCTGGTCCGTAGATACGCAGTATTTT.

This chain uses TRBV7-3 with TRBJ2-2, with a possible D match to TRBD1 (6 bases). Germline loops: CDR1 SGHTA, CDR2 FQGTGA. The CDR3 contains 16 residues. V was cut by 6 bases and J by 2 bases, with 16 bases left in between. CDR3 protein: CASRPQGVGNTGELFF. CDR3 nucleotide sequence: TGTGCCAGCAGGCCACAGGGTGTAGGAAACACCGGGGAGCTGTTTTTT.

The V call is TRBV9, the J call TRBJ2-7, with 7 positions matching TRBD2. Germline V lookup: CDR1 SGDLS, CDR2 YYNGEE. J lost 5 bases, V lost 0 bases, and 5 bases had no gene match. The CDR3 covers 14 residues. This CDR3 reads CASSVGGSFDEQYF. The CDR3 region has the DNA TGTGCCAGCAGCGTAGGCGGGAGTTTCGACGAGCAGTACTTC.

The DNA for the CDR3 is TGCGCCAGCAGTGAGTCACAGGGGGCAGACTATGGCTACACCTTC. It is translated as CASSESQGADYGYTF. The chain is built from TRBV10-1 and TRBJ1-2; 9 bases are shared with TRBD1. From germline, CDR1 is WNHNN and CDR2 SYGVQD (reference sequence). The CDR3 contains 15 residues. The J segment lost 3 bases and the V segment lost 0 bases, leaving 2 bases of the junction unmatched.